The 13 T cell receptor beta chains given below trace back to one sample, sequenced in a study of T cells in Graves' hyperthyroidism and ophthalmopathy. RNA transcripts were the template for amplifying TCR beta CDR3 regions. First-round RT-PCR with HTBI primers amplified the TCR CDR3 region. Each CDR3 protein is one row after TCRdb ran MiXCR on the multiplex PCR reads. The sample has about 210,000 distinct CDR3 sequences, 17% seen once. The sequencing input was blood. The receptors were gathered from a man aged 45-60 years with Graves' hyperthyroidism.

This clonotype was seen a few times. V is TRBV19 and J is TRBJ2-1; D is possibly TRBD2 (6 bases). Germline V lookup: CDR1 LNHDA, CDR2 SQIVND (reference sequence). The germline V and J ends were trimmed by 4 bases and 3 bases, with 10 bases remaining between them. The CDR3 runs 14 residues. This CDR3 reads CASSRDSYYNEQFF. CDR3 bases: TGTGCCAGTAGTAGGGACTCCTACTACAATGAGCAGTTCTTC.

In its sample, this clonotype was seen a few times. A much larger clone lies a single base off, so this may be a read error. The chain combines TRBV28 with TRBJ2-1, with 8 bases aligning to TRBD1. The CDR3 is 14 residues long. Germline values: CDR1 MDHEN, CDR2 SYDVKM. The V and J ends lost 5 bases and 7 bases, in that order; junction bases with no gene match: 7. The CDR3, as DNA: TGTGCCAGCAGTCCGACAGGGGTTACGAATGAGCAGTTCTTC. Protein: CASSPTGVTNEQFF.

This rearrangement joins TRBV28 to TRBJ2-7; D call uncertain. The CDR3 covers 15 residues. Germline-derived CDR1 and CDR2 are MDHEN and SYDVKM. Deletions cut 7 bases from V and 4 bases from J, with 20 bases between. In nucleotides, the CDR3 is TGTGCCAGCACCCCGGTGGGAATCGGTCGGTACGAGCAGTACTTC. Its protein product is CASTPVGIGRYEQYF.

As regards this clonotype: This may stem from a read error, because a much larger clone lies one nucleotide away. The genes are TRBV29-1 and TRBJ2-3; 11 nucleotides agree with TRBD2. The CDR3 loop spans 15 amino acids. CDR1 and CDR2 (germline): SQVTM, ANQGSEA. J was trimmed by 2 bases and V by 6 bases; bases with no gene match: 7. The CDR3 coding sequence is TGCAGCGTACAATTAGCGGGAGGGATCACAGATACGCAGTATTTT. The encoded protein is CSVQLAGGITDTQYF.

Notes on this clonotype: The conserved final phenylalanine or tryptophan is absent from the CDR3, which likely points to a read error. The genes are TRBV7-9 and TRBJ2-3; no clear D. The CDR3 has 12 residues. The V end was cut by 7 bases, the J end by 3 bases, with 8 bases between. Germline values: CDR1 SEHNR, CDR2 FQNEAQ (reference sequence). The CDR3 nucleotides read TGTGCCAGCACCTGGGGTACAGATACGCAGTATTCT. Translation gives CASTWGTDTQYS.

This clonotype was counted many times. V gene TRBV7-8 combines with J gene TRBJ1-2; D is possibly TRBD1 (5 bases). The germline CDR1 and CDR2 sequences are SGHVS and FQNEAQ. The ends were cut back, 1 base at V and 7 bases at J, with 16 bases in the middle. The CDR3 consists of 15 residues. DNA for the CDR3: TGTGCCAGCAGCTTAGATCGGGGGTTCCTTTCTGGCTACACCTTC. The encoded protein is CASSLDRGFLSGYTF.

The chain has TRBV15 and TRBJ2-3, with no clear D. CDR1 and CDR2 from the germline V gene are LNHNV and YYDKDF (reference sequence). The CDR3 has 13 residues. V shed 5 bases and J shed 4 bases, with 10 bases lying between them. The chain's CDR3 is CATSPEVPDTQYF. The CDR3 coding sequence is TGTGCCACCAGCCCCGAAGTGCCAGATACGCAGTATTTT.

The V gene is TRBV15, the J gene TRBJ2-4; TRBD2 agrees at 7 bases. CDR1 and CDR2 (germline): LNHNV, YYDKDF (reference sequence). The V segment lost 0 bases and the J segment 0 bases; nucleotides outside the gene matches: 11. The CDR3 is 19 amino acids. DNA for the CDR3: TGTGCCACCAGCAGAGATTATCTAGCGGAGAAGCTAGCCAAAAACATTCAGTACTTC. Protein: CATSRDYLAEKLAKNIQYF.

The sample holds a few counts of this clonotype. The J gene is TRBJ2-2, the V gene TRBV18, with D perhaps matching TRBD1 (7 bases). Germline values: CDR1 KGHSH, CDR2 LQKENI. This CDR3 has 14 amino acids. V shed 8 bases and J shed 5 bases, with 15 bases lying between them. The CDR3 loop reads CASTSAGGTGELFF. The DNA of the CDR3 is TGTGCCAGCACATCCGCAGGGGGGACCGGGGAGCTGTTTTTT.

J is TRBJ2-1 and V is TRBV19; D not certain. Germline V gene data show CDR1 as LNHDA and CDR2 as SQIVND (reference sequence). V shed 7 bases and J shed 6 bases, with 13 bases lying between them. The CDR3 has 13 residues. The DNA for the CDR3 is TGTGCCAGTAAATTACCCACGGGCAATGAGCAGTTCTTC. Amino acid sequence: CASKLPTGNEQFF.

Many counts were recorded for this clonotype. This chain connects TRBV28 to TRBJ2-1; D is unclear. CDR1 and CDR2 (germline): MDHEN, SYDVKM. The CDR3 loop spans 14 amino acids. The V end lost 2 bases, the J end lost 3 bases, and 8 bases lay between the germline ends. CDR3 sequence: CASSLQDFYNEQFF. For the CDR3, the DNA is TGTGCCAGCAGTTTACAAGACTTCTACAATGAGCAGTTCTTC.

This clonotype has a count of ten or more. The chain joins TRBV11-2 to TRBJ1-1, with D possibly TRBD1 on 5 matching bases. The CDR3 has 14 amino acids. The V and J ends lost 1 base and 12 bases respectively, with 18 bases between them. CDR1 SGHAT and CDR2 FQNNGV come from the germline V gene. The CDR3 DNA is TGTGCCAGCAGCTTAGTAAGGTCCGGGGGTGTGCCTTTCTTT. Encoded protein: CASSLVRSGGVPFF.

This clonotype was counted a few times. The genes are TRBV7-2 and TRBJ2-7; 7 nucleotides align to TRBD2. CDR3 length: 13 amino acids. In germline, CDR1 is SGHTA, CDR2 FQGNSA. V shed 2 bases and J 6 bases; nucleotides not matched to a gene: 4. The CDR3 sequence is CASSLLAASEQYF. The CDR3 nucleotides read TGTGCCAGCAGCTTACTAGCGGCCTCCGAGCAGTACTTC.